Listed below are T cell receptor beta chains from one sample, sequenced in a study of early T cells in non-severe SARS-CoV-2 infection. TCRdb analysed the 5' RACE reads with MiXCR anew, one entry per CDR3 protein. The sample carries around 64,000 distinct CDR3 sequences, approximately 10% recorded once. The sample was whole blood, taken at baseline. The receptors come from an adult who was a healthcare worker with PCR-confirmed SARS-CoV-2 infection or an uninfected control (not recorded which). Both conserved end residues are part of each CDR3. The order of the fields is V gene, D gene, clone size, J gene, CDR3 DNA, CDR3 protein. The D gene is left open where the match is weak. Clone size, where shown, is once, few, many, or a class for clones that have expanded.

TRBV27	TRBD2	many	TRBJ2-2	TGTGCCAGCAGTTTAGTAGCGGGAGCCGGGTCCGGGGAGCTGTTTTTT	CASSLVAGAGSGELFF
TRBV6-2/TRBV6-3	TRBD1	few	TRBJ2-1	TGTGCCAGCAGCAATATTGGGACAGGGGGGTTAGGTGAGCAGTTCTTC	CASSNIGTGGLGEQFF
TRBV20-1	.	.	TRBJ2-3	TGCAGTGCTCCTGTTGGACCGGGCCGCCATAGCACAGATACGCAGTATTTT	CSAPVGPGRHSTDTQYF
TRBV2	TRBD2	few	TRBJ2-7	TGTGCCAGCAGTCGGGGGGGATTCGACGAGCAGTACTTC	CASSRGGFDEQYF
TRBV27	TRBD1	many	TRBJ1-1	TGTGCCAGCAGTTGGGGACAGGAGGAGGGGAACACTGAAGCTTTCTTT	CASSWGQEEGNTEAFF
TRBV6-2/TRBV6-3	.	.	TRBJ2-2	TGTGCCAGCAGTTACCCGGACCACACCGGGGAGCTGTTTTTT	CASSYPDHTGELFF
TRBV7-9	TRBD1	.	TRBJ2-7	TGTGCCAGCAGCATGGGACAGGGCTTTAAAGAGCAGTACTTC	CASSMGQGFKEQYF
TRBV12-3/TRBV12-4	.	.	TRBJ1-6	TGTGTCAGCAGTTCGAGACTCATTCGGGCTTCACCCCTCCACTTT	CVSSSRLIRASPLHF
TRBV18	.	few	TRBJ2-6	TGTGCCAGCTCACCACAGAGCTCTGGGGCCAACGTCCTGACTTTC	CASSPQSSGANVLTF
TRBV4-1	.	few	TRBJ2-5	TGCGCCAGCAGCCGGTGGGCTGGGGAGACCCAGTACTTC	CASSRWAGETQYF
TRBV7-9	TRBD1	many	TRBJ1-2	TGTGCCAGCAGCTTTTCGGACAGGACCACTAACTATGGCTACACCTTC	CASSFSDRTTNYGYTF
TRBV27	TRBD1	many	TRBJ1-5	TGTGCCAGCAGTCCATCGACAGGGGATAGCAATCAGCCCCAGCATTTT	CASSPSTGDSNQPQHF
TRBV14	.	few	TRBJ2-7	TGTGCCAGCAGCCAGGACACCACAGGGTTCTCCGAGCAGTACTTC	CASSQDTTGFSEQYF
TRBV12-3/TRBV12-4	TRBD1	few	TRBJ1-5	TGTGCCAGCAGCCCTACAGGGGACCAGCCCCAGCATTTT	CASSPTGDQPQHF
TRBV6-6	TRBD2	few	TRBJ2-4	TGTGCCAGCAGTTACACGAGCGGGACCTCAAACATTCAGTACTTC	CASSYTSGTSNIQYF
TRBV7-8	TRBD1	many	TRBJ1-1	TGTGCCAGCAGCTTGGTGCCCCGGGACAGGATTTCGAACACTGAAGCTTTCTTT	CASSLVPRDRISNTEAFF
TRBV7-2	.	few	TRBJ2-3	TGTGCCAGCAGCTCCGGACTTGGAGATACGCAGTATTTT	CASSSGLGDTQYF
TRBV12-5	TRBD1	many	TRBJ1-1	TGTGCTAGTGGTCCCCAGGGACAGGGTAACACTGAAGCTTTCTTT	CASGPQGQGNTEAFF
TRBV5-1	.	many	TRBJ2-7	TGCGCCAGCAGCTTGGACAGGATCTCCTACGAGCAGTACTTC	CASSLDRISYEQYF
TRBV27	.	.	TRBJ2-6	TGTGCCAGCAGTTCCCAATCATTCTCTGGGGCCAACGTCCTGACTTTC	CASSSQSFSGANVLTF
TRBV29-1	.	.	TRBJ2-3	TGCAGCGTTGAAACAGGGTGGGGCACAGATACGCAGTATTTT	CSVETGWGTDTQYF
TRBV7-2	.	.	TRBJ2-3	TGTGCCAGCAGCCCAAGCTACTCAGATACGCAGTATTTT	CASSPSYSDTQYF
TRBV6-5	TRBD1	many	TRBJ1-2	TGTGCCAGCCGACAGGGGGACCTCTATGGCTACACCTTC	CASRQGDLYGYTF
TRBV7-6	.	.	TRBJ2-2	TGTGCCAGCAGCTTAGCCGGGATTAGACAGCTAACGAACACCGGGGAGCTGTTTTTT	CASSLAGIRQLTNTGELFF
TRBV5-1	TRBD1	few	TRBJ2-7	TGCGCCAGCAGCGTATCGACAGGGGGATCCTACGAGCAGTACTTC	CASSVSTGGSYEQYF
TRBV4-1	TRBD1	.	TRBJ1-2	TGCGCCAGCAGTCTGAGGGACAGGGTATCTATTAACTATGGCTACACCTTC	CASSLRDRVSINYGYTF
TRBV19	TRBD1	many	TRBJ1-2	TGTGCCAGTACCAACGCTCCGGGACAGGGGGCCTTTGGCTATGGCTACACCTTC	CASTNAPGQGAFGYGYTF
TRBV2	TRBD1	.	TRBJ1-2	TGTGCCAGCAGACAGGGGAAGGGCTACACCTTC	CASRQGKGYTF
TRBV28	.	many	TRBJ1-1	TGTGCCAGCACGACGACAGGTCCCACTGAAGCTTTCTTT	CASTTTGPTEAFF